This T cell receptor beta chain was sequenced in a study of siplizumab effects on memory and regulatory T cells (dated by TCRdb to about 2019). About the full investigation: The study looked at the effect of siplizumab, an anti-CD2 antibody, on alloreactive T-cell subsets in allogeneic mixed lymphocyte reactions made from human PBMCs. The paper's findings and limits, for the study overall: Greater diversity appeared to be present in unstimulated naive T cells than in memory T cells, and a substantial contribution to the alloresponse seemed to be made by naive cells. Because sequences below about 10^-5 frequency were poorly captured, only a minor fraction of alloreactive clones could be mapped to unstimulated subsets. The cumulative frequency of alloreactive sequences that could be traced back to unstimulated CD4+ memory T cells was significantly reduced by siplizumab. Roughly 75-95% of proliferating CD4+ or CD8+ clones could not be assigned a naive or memory phenotype. Of the alloreactive CD4+ clones that could be mapped, the Treg-derived share averaged about 70% with siplizumab compared with around 25% in control reactions. No functional confirmation was obtained for the suppressive function of proliferating Tregs from siplizumab cultures.

CDR1 and CDR2 were assigned from the germline V gene as MGHDK and SYGVNS. From the cysteine up to the phenylalanine, the CDR3 has a length of 14 residues. Of all the DNA, just the CDR3 is kept, 42 bases in frame from base 1. At the junction V is shortened by 3 bases and J by 4 bases, with 9 bases in between. Library preparation employed the immunoSEQ multiplex PCR assay. About 10^5 TCR templates per sample were assayed by the deep sequencing platform. Genomic DNA extracted from sorted T cells was used for TCRbeta CDR3 sequencing. On the authors' methods: The R programming language was used for clonal analysis of the TCRbeta CDR3 data. Comparing unstimulated samples against CFSE-low samples taken after the reaction was how alloreactive CD4+ and CD8+ clones were defined. By matching sequences to the repertoires of sorted unstimulated Treg and non-Treg cells, each alloreactive CD4+ clone was assigned a regulatory or non-regulatory origin. In TCRdb, the immuneACCESS table is reduced to in-frame sequences with V and J assigned. These tables do not hold every clone; where another copy was compared, an unresolved V gene accounts for under half, and the others remain unexplained. The V and J calls and clone size are taken from that table; D and trimming were inferred from the DNA. Across this sample there are around 100,000 clones, with about 91% seen only once. Clones ranked in the top ten supply 0.15% of the sample.

Sorted unstimulated T cells, along with proliferating T cells recovered from mixed lymphocyte reactions, underwent TCRbeta CDR3 sequencing. Fresh whole blood from nine to ten HLA-typed healthy donors was used as the source from which PBMCs were isolated. As for this clone: This receptor's antigen is unknown. Base qualities are not at hand, and no much larger clone is one base apart.

Material for sequencing was CD4+ T cells sorted from blood. This chain is built from TRBV25-1 and TRBJ1-4; the D gene is perhaps TRBD1, from 5 matching bases. The sequence was obtained from a human donor in good health. The CDR3 region reads CASSDRGHNEKLFF. The bases read TGTGCCAGCAGTGACCGGGGCCATAATGAAAAACTGTTTTTT. With all but the CDR3 taken from the reference TRBV25-1 and TRBJ1-4 genes, the full variable domain is: EADIYQTPRYLVIGTGKKITLECSQTMGHDKMYWYQQDPGMELHLIHYSYGVNSTEKGDLSSESTVSRIRTEHFPLTLESARPSHTSQYLCASSDRGHNEKLFFGSGTQLSVL.